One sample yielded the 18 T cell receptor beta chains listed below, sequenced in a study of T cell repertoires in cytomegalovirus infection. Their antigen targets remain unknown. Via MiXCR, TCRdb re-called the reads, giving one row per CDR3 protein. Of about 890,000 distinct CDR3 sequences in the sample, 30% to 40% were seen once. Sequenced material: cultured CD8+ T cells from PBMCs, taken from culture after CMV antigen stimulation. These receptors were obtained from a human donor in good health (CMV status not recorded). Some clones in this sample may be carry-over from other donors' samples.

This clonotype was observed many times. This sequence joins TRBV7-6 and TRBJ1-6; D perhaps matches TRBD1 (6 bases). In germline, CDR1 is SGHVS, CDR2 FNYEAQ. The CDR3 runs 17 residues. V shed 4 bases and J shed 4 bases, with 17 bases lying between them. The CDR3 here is CASSSSVGGTYNSPLHF. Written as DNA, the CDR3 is TGTGCCAGCAGCTCCTCCGTAGGGGGGACTTATAATTCACCCCTCCACTTT.

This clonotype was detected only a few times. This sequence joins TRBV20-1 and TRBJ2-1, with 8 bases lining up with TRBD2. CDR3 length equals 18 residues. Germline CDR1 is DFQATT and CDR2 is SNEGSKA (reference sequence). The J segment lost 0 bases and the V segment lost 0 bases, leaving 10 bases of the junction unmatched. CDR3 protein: CSARDSVRGEVSYNEQFF. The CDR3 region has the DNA TGCAGTGCTAGAGATTCGGTGCGGGGGGAAGTCTCCTACAATGAGCAGTTCTTC.

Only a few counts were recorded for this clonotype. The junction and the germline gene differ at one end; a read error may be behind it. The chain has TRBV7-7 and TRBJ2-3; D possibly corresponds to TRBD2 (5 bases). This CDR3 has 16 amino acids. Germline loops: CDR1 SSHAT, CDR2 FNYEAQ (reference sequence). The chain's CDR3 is CASSSSVGESTDTQYF. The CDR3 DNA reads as TGTGCTAGCAGCTCCTCGGTTGGGGAGAGCACAGATACGCAGTATTTT.

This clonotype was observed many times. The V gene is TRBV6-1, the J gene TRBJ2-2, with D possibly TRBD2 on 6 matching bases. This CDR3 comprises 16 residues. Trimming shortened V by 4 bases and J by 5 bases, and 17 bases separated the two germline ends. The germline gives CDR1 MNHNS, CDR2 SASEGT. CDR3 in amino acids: CASSGIRAGRTGELFF. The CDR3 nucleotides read TGTGCCAGCAGTGGGATTAGGGCAGGGAGGACCGGGGAGCTGTTTTTT.

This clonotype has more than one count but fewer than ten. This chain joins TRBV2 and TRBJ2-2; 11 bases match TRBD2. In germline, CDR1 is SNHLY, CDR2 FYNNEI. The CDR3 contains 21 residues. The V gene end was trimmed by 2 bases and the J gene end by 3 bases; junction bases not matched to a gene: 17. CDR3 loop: CASSESRTGVISGGDTGELFF. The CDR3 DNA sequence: TGTGCCAGCAGTGAATCGCGGACAGGGGTGATTAGCGGGGGGGACACCGGGGAGCTGTTTTTT.

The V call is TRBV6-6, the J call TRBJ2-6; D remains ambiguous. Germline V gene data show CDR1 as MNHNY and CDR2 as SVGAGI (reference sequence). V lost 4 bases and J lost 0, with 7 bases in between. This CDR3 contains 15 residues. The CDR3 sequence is CASSSVISGANVLTF. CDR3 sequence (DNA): TGTGCCAGCAGTTCTGTAATCTCTGGGGCCAACGTCCTGACTTTC.

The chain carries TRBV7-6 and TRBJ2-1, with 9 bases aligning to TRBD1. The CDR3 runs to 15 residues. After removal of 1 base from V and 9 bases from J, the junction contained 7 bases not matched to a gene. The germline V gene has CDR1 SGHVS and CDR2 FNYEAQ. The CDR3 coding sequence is TGTGCCAGCAGCTTAGGCGGACAGGGGTTGTTTGAGCAGTTCTTC. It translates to CASSLGGQGLFEQFF.

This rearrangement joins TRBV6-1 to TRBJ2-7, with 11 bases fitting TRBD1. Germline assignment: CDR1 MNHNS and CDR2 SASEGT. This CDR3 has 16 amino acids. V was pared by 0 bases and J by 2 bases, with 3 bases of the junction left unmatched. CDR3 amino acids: CASSEAVGQGAYEQYF. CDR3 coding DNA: TGTGCCAGCAGTGAAGCCGTGGGACAGGGGGCCTACGAGCAGTACTTC.

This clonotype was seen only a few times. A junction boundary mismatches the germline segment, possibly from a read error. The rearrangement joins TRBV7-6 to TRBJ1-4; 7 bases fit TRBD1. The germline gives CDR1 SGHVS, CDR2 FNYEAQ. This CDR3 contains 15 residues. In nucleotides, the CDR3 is TGTGCTAGCAGCCCGACAGGGTCAACTAATGAAAAACTGTTTTTT. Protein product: CASSPTGSTNEKLFF.

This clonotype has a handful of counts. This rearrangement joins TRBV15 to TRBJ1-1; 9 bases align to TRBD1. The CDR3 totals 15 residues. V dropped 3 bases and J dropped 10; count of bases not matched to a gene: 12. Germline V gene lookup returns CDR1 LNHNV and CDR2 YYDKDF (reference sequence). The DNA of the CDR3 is TGTGCCACCAGCAGGGGGGCGGGACAGGGCGAGATAGCTTTCTTT. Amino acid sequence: CATSRGAGQGEIAFF. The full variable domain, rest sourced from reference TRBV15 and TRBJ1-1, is DAMVIQNPRYQVTQFGKPVTLSCSQTLNHNVMYWYQQKSSQAPKLLFHYYDKDFNNEADTPDNFQSRRPNTSFCFLDIRSPGLGDTAMYLCATSRGAGQGEIAFFGQGTRLTVV.

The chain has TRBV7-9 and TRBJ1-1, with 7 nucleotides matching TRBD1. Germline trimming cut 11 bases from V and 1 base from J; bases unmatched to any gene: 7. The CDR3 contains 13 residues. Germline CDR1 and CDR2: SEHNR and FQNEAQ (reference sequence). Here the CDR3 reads CASRGDGNTEAFF. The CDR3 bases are TGTGCCTCCAGGGGGGACGGGAACACTGAAGCTTTCTTT.

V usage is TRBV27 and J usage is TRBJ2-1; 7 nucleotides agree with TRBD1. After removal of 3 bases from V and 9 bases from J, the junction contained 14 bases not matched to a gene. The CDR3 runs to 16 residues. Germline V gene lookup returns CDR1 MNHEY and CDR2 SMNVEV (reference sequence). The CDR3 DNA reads TGTGCCAGCAGTTTCCTGCCGGGACAGATCAACGCTGAGCAGTTCTTC. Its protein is CASSFLPGQINAEQFF.

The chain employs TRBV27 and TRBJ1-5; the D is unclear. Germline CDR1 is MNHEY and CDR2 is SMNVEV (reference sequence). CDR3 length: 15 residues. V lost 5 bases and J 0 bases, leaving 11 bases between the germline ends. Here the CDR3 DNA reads TGTGCCAGCAGTCAGCAGTGTGATAGCAATCAGCCCCAGCATTTT. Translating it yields CASSQQCDSNQPQHF.

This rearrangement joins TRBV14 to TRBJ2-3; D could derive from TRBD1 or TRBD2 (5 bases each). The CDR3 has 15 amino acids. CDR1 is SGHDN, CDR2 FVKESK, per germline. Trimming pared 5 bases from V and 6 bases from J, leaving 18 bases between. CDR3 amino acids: CASSTGTDSGDTQYF. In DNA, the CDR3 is TGTGCCAGCAGCACGGGGACCGATTCTGGGGATACGCAGTATTTT.

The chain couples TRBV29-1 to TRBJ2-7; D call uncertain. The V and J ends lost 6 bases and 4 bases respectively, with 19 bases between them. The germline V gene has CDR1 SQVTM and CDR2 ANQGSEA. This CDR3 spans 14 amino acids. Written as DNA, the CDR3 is TGCAGCGTAGAGGAAGGAGAAACCGGGTACGAGCAGTACTTC. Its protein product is CSVEEGETGYEQYF.

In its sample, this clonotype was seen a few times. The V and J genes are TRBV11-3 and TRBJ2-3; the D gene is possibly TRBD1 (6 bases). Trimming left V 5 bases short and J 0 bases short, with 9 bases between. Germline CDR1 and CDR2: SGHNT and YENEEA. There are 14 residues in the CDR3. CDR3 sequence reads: CASSGTLSTDTQYF. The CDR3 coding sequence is TGTGCCAGCAGCGGGACACTTAGCACAGATACGCAGTATTTT. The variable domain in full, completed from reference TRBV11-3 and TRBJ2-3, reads EAGVVQSPRYKIIEKKQPVAFWCNPISGHNTLYWYLQNLGQGPELLIRYENEEAVDDSQLPKDRFSAERLKGVDSTLKIQPAELGDSAVYLCASSGTLSTDTQYFGPGTRLTVL.

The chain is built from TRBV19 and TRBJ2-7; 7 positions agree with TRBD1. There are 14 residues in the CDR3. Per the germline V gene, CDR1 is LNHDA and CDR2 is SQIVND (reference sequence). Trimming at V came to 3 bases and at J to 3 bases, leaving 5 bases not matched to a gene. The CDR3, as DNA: TGTGCCAGTAGTATGCGGACAGGCCTCTACGAGCAGTACTTC. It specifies CASSMRTGLYEQYF.

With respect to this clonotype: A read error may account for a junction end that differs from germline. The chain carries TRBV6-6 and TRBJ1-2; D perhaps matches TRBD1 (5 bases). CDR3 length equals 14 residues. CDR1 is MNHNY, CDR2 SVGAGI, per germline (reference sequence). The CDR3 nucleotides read TGTGCCAACAGTGAGGGGCCCGGTAACTATGGCTACACCTTC. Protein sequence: CANSEGPGNYGYTF.